In this sample, the clone carrying this T cell receptor (beta chain) turned up once. Its antigen is undetermined. In the same sample, other DNA sequences code for this CDR3. Trimming shortened V by 4 bases and J by 3 bases, and 6 bases separated the two germline ends. CDR1 is SGHVS and CDR2 is FQNEAQ in the germline V gene. The length of the CDR3 is 12 residues. The sample originates from a study of shared clonotypes between healthy human individuals. Study conclusions and caveats: Rarefaction gave evidence that sorted-subset sequencing remained incomplete despite large depth. Among non-shared clonotypes, generation probabilities were lower than among those shared by all four donors. Naive subsets usually exceeded memory subsets in estimated richness.

Across several immunoSEQ plates, the genomic DNA of each subset was split evenly. Clones were sequenced by immunoSEQ multiplex PCR, and TCRdb holds only the in-frame ones, with some missing. The sample has fewer than 3 million clones, about 90% seen once; the top ten hold approximately 0.4%. The sequence came from a man between 18 and 35 years old in good health. Some clones in this sample may be carry-over from other donors' samples. Sample: naive CD4+ T cells from PBMCs. As for subset: CD45RA+ positively selected. This chain connects TRBV7-8 to TRBJ1-1; D is unresolved. CDR3 sequence reads: CASSWGDTEAFF. The CDR3 DNA reads as TGTGCCAGCAGCTGGGGTGACACTGAAGCTTTCTTT. The full variable domain, its missing parts supplied by reference TRBV7-8 and TRBJ1-1, is GAGVSQSPRYKVAKRGQDVALRCDPISGHVSLFWYQQALGQGPEFLTYFQNEAQLDKSGLPSDRFFAERPEGSVSTLKIQRTQQEDSAVYLCASSWGDTEAFFGQGTRLTVV.